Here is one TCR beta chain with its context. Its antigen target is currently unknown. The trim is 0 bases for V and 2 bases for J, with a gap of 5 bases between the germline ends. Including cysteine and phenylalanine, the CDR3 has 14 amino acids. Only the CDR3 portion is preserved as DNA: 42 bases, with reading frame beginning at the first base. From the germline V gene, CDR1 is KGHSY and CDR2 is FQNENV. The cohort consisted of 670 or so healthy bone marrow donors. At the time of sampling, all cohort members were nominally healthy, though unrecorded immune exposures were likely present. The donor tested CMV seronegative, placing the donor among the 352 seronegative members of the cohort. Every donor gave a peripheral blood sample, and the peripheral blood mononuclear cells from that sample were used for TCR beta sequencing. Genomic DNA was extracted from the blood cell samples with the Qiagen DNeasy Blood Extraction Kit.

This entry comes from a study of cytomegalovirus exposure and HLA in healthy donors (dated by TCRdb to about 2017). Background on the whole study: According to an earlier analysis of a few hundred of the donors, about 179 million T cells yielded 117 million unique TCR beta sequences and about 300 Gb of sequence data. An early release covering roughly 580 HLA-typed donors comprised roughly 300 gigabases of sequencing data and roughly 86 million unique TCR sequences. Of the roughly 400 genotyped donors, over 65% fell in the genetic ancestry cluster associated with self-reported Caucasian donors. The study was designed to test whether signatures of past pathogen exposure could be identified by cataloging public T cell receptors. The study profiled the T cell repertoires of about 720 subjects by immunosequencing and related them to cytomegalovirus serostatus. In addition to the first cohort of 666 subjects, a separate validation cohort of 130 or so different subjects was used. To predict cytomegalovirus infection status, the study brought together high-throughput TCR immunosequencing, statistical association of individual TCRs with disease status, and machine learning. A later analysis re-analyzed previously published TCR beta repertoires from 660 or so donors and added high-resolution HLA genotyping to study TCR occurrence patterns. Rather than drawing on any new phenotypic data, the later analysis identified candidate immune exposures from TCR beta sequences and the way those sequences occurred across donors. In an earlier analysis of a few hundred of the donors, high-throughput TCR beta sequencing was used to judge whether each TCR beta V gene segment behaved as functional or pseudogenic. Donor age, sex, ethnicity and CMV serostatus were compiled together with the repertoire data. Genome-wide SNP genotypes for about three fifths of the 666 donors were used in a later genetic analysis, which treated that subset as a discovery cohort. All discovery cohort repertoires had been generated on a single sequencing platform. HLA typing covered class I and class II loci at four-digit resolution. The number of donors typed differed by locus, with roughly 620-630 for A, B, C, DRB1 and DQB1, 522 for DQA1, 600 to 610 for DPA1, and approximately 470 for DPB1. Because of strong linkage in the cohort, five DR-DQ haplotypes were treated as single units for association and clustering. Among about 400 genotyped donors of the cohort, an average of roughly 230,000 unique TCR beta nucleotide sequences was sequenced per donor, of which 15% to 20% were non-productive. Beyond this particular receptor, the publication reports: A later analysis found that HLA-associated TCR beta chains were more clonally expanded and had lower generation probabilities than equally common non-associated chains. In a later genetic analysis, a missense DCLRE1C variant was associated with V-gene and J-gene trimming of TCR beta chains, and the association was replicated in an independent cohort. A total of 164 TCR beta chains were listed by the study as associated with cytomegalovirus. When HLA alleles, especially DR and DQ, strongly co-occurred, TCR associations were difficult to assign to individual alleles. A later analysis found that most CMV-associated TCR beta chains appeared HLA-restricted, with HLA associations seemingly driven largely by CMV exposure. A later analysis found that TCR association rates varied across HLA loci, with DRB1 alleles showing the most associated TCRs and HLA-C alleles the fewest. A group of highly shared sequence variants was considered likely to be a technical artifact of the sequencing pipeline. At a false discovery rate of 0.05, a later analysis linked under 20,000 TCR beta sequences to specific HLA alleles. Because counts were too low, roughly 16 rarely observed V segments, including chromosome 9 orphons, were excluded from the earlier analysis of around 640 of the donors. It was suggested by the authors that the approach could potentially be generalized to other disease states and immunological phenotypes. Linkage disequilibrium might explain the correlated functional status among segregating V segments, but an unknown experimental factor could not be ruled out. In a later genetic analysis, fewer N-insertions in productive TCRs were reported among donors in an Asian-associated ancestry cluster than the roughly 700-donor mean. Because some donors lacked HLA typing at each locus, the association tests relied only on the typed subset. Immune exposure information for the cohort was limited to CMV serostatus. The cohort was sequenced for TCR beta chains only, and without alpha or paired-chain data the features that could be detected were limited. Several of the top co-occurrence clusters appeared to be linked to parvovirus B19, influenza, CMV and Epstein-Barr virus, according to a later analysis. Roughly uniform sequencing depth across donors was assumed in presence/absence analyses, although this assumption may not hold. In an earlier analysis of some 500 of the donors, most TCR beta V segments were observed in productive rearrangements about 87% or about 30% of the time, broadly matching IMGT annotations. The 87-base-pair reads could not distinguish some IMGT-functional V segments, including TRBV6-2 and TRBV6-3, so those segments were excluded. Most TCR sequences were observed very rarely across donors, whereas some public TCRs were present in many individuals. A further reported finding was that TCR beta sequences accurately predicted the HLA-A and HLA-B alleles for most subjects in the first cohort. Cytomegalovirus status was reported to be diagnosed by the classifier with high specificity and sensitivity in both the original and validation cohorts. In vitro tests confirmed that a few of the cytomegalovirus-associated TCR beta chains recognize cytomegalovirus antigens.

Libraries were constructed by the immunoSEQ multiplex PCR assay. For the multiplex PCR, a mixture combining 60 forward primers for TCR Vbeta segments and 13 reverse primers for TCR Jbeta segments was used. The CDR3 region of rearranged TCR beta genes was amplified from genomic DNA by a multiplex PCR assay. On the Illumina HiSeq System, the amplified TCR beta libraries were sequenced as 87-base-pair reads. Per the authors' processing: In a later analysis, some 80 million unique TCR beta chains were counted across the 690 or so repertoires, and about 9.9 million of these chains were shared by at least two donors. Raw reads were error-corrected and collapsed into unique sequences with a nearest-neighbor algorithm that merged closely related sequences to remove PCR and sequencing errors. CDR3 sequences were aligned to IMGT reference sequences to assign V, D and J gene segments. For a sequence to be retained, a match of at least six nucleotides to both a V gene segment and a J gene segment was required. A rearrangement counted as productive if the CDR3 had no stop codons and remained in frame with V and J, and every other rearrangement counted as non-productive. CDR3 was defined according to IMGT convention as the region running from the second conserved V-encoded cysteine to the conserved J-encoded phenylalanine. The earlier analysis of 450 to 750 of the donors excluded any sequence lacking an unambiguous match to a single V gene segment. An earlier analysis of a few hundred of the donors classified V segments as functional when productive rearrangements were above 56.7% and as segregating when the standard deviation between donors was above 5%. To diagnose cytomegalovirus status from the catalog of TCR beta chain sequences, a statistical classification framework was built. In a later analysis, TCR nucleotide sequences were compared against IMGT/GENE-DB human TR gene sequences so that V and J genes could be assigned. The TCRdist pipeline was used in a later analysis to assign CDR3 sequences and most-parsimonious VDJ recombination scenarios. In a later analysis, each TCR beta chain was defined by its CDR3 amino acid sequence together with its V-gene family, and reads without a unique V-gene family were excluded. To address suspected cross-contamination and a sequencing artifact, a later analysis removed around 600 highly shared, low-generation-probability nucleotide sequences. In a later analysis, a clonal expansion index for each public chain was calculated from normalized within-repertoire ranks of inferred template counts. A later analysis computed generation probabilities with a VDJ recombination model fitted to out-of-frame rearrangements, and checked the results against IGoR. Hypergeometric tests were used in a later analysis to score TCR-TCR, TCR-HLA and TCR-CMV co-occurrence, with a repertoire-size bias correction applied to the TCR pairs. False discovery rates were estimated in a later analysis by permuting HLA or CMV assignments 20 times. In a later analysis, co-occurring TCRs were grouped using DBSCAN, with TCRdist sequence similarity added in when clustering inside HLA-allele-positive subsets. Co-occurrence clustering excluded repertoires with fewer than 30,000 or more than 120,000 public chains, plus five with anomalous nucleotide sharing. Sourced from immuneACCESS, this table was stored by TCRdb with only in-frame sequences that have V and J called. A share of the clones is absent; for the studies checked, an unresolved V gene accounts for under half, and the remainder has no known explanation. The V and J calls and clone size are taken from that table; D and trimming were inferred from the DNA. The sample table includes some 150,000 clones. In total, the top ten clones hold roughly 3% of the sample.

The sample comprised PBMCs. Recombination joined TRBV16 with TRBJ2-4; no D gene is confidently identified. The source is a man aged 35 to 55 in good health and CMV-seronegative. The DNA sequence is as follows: TGTGCCAGCAGCCAATCTAGCACCAAAAACATTCAGTACTTC. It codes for CASSQSSTKNIQYF.